This T cell receptor (beta chain) was sequenced in a study of CD8 T cells in Susac syndrome. V was cut by 8 bases and J by 4 bases, with 12 bases left in between. CDR3 length equals 14 residues. Germline CDR1 reads LNHDA; CDR2 reads SQIVND (reference sequence). Reverse transcription of about 0.45 to 1 ug RNA was performed with random hexamers. Using its own MiXCR run on the immunoSEQ multiplex PCR reads, TCRdb lists one record per CDR3 protein. The repertoire consists of under 80,000 distinct CDR3 sequences, with 90% to 95% occurring once and the leading ten covering around 0.52%. From blood CD8+ and CD4+ T cells, TCR beta sequences were generated.

The TCR sequence derives from a human donor with Susac syndrome. Sequencing was done on a sample of CD4+ T cells from PBMCs. This rearrangement joins TRBV19 to TRBJ1-6; tentative D call: TRBD1 (6 bases). The CDR3 sequence: CASAGTGYNSPLHF. CDR3 sequence (DNA): TGTGCCAGTGCCGGTACAGGGTATAATTCACCCCTCCACTTT.